Included here is one T cell receptor beta chain sequence, with context. Its antigen is still unknown. The sample is drawn from a study of T cell responses to AZD1222 COVID-19 vaccine. Overall study findings and caveats: Spike-wide vaccine-associated CD4 TCRs dominated at 160-218 and 743-854. The sample set comprised mostly white British donors with more females, and clonal diversity was possibly underestimated.

This CDR3 contains 21 residues. The germline CDR1 and CDR2 sequences are MNHEY and SMNVEV (reference sequence). Trimming removed 4 bases from V and 2 bases from J; junction bases left unmatched: 20. The assay was immunoSEQ multiplex PCR, and TCRdb's table has in-frame clones only and misses some. The data contain approximately 130,000 clones, roughly 93% of them seen just once; the ten biggest clones take up about 3.1%. This receptor was taken from an adult in good health. V is TRBV27 and J is TRBJ2-1, with 10 bases identical to TRBD1. The sequenced sample was peripheral blood, obtained on day 0 of AZD1222 vaccination. CDR3 bases: TGTGCCAGCAGTTCGTCCCGGGACAGGGGAGAACTCACCGGGCCCTACAATGAGCAGTTCTTC. Protein product: CASSSSRDRGELTGPYNEQFF.